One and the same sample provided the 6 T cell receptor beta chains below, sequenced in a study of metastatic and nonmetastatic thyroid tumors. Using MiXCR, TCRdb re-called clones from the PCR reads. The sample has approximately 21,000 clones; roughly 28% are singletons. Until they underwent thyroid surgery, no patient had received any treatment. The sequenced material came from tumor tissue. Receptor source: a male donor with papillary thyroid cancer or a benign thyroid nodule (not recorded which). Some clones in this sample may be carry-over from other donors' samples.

The CDR3 loop reads CASSYVGRSSYNSPLHF. CDR3 DNA sequence: TGTGCCAGCAGCTACGTTGGACGGAGCTCCTATAATTCACCCCTCCACTTT. The genes are TRBV11-1 and TRBJ1-6; no firm D call. This CDR3 is 17 amino acids long. The germline CDR1 and CDR2 sequences are SGHAT and FQDESV (reference sequence). V was clipped by 4 bases and J by 0 bases, with 13 bases between them.

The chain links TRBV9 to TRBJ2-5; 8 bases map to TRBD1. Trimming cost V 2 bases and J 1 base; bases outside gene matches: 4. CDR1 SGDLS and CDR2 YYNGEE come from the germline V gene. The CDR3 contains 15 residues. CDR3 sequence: CASSVQGAIQETQYF. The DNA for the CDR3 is TGTGCCAGCAGCGTTCAGGGGGCGATCCAAGAGACCCAGTACTTC.

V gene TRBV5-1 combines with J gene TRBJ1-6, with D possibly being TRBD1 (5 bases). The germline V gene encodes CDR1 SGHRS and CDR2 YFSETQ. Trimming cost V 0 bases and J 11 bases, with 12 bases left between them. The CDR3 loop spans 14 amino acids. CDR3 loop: CASSLEGEGTPLHF. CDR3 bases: TGCGCCAGCAGCTTGGAAGGGGAGGGAACACCCCTCCACTTT. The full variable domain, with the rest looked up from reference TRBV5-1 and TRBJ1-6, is KAGVTQTPRYLIKTRGQQVTLSCSPISGHRSVSWYQQTPGQGLQFLFEYFSETQRNKGNFPGRFSGRQFSNSRSEMNVSTLELGDSALYLCASSLEGEGTPLHFGNGTRLTVT.

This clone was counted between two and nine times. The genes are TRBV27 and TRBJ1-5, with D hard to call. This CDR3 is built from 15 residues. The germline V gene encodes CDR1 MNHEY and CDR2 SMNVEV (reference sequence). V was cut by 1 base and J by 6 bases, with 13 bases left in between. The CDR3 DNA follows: TGTGCCAGCAGTTTATTTAGGGAGGGCACTCAGCCCCAGCATTTT. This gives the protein CASSLFREGTQPQHF.

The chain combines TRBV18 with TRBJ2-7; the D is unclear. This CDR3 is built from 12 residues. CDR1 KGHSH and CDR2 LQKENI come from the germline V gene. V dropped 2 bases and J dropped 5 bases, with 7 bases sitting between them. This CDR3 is CASSPVGDEQYF. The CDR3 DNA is TGTGCCAGCTCACCAGTTGGGGACGAGCAGTACTTC. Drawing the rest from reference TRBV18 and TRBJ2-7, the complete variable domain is NAGVMQNPRHLVRRRGQEARLRCSPMKGHSHVYWYRQLPEEGLKFMVYLQKENIIDESGMPKERFSAEFPKEGPSILRIQQVVRGDSAAYFCASSPVGDEQYFGPGTRLTVT.

CDR3 DNA sequence: TGCAGTGCTATGGCCGGGACAGGGGACAACTATGGCTACACCTTC. This encodes CSAMAGTGDNYGYTF. This chain uses TRBV20-1 with TRBJ1-2; 10 bases match TRBD1. J was trimmed by 2 bases and V by 4 bases; bases with no gene match: 7. Germline CDR1 DFQATT, CDR2 SNEGSKA (reference sequence). This CDR3 is 15 amino acids long.